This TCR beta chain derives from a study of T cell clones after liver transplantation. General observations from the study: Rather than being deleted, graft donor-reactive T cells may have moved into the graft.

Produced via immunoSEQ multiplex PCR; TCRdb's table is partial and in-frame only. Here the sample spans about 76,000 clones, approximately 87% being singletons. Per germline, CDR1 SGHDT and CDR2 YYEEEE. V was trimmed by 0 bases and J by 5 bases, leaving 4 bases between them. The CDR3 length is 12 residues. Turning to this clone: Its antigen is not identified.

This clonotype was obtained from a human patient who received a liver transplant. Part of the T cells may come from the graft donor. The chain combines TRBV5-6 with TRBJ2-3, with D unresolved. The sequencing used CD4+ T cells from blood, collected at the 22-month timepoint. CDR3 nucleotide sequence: TGTGCCAGCAGCTTGGGTTTAGATACGCAGTATTTT. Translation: CASSLGLDTQYF.